This T cell receptor (beta chain) was obtained from a study of response to subunit inactivated influenza vaccine. In TCRdb, the RT-PCR reads were re-called with MiXCR into one record per CDR3 protein. Among roughly 460,000 distinct CDR3 sequences listed, roughly 9.8% were seen once. The sequences come from PBMCs from blood, collected more than 35 days after vaccination. This sequence originates from a man between 50 and 59 years old who received an inactivated influenza vaccine.

CDR3 amino acids: CASSERGEQFF. CDR3 bases: TGTGCCAGCAGCGAGAGGGGTGAGCAGTTCTTC. V is TRBV2 and J is TRBJ2-1, with D tentatively TRBD1 or TRBD2 (5 bases each). Per germline, CDR1 SNHLY and CDR2 FYNNEI. The CDR3 consists of 11 residues. Trimming cost V 6 bases and J 9 bases, with 9 bases left between them.